This T cell receptor beta chain was sequenced in a study of blood T cell repertoires in COVID-19. Study at large: Acute-phase and convalescent COVID-19 samples originated in the United States, Italy and Spain. Sample material is recorded as cDNA or gDNA derived from T cells, B-cell-depleted T cells, or PBMCs.

Authors' analysis steps: The authors estimated nucleated cell counts from reference gene primer amplification. Produced via immunoSEQ multiplex PCR; TCRdb's table is partial and in-frame only. V and J calls and clone size are given by that table; D and trimming were obtained from the DNA. The sample lists some 70,000 clones, 80% seen once, with around 12% in the top ten. The source of this sequence is a human donor in a cohort sampled during active COVID-19. Sequenced sample: peripheral blood.

The CDR3 nucleotides are TGTGCCAGCAGCCACCTCCGGGACAGGGCCACCGGGGAGCTGTTTTTT. Protein sequence: CASSHLRDRATGELFF. V and J are TRBV14 and TRBJ2-2, with TRBD1 identical over 9 bases. Trimming at V came to 3 bases and at J to 4 bases, leaving 6 bases not matched to a gene. Per the germline V gene, CDR1 is SGHDN and CDR2 is FVKESK. The CDR3 has 16 amino acids. Filled out from reference TRBV14 and TRBJ2-2, the complete variable domain reads EAGVTQFPSHSVIEKGQTVTLRCDPISGHDNLYWYRRVMGKEIKFLLHFVKESKQDESGMPNNRFLAERTGGTYSTLKVQPAELEDSGVYFCASSHLRDRATGELFFGEGSRLTVL.